A selection of T cell receptor beta chains follows, all from one sample in a study of blood T cell repertoires in COVID-19. TCRdb's copy holds only in-frame clones and misses some; the assay was immunoSEQ multiplex PCR. Of around 120,000 clones in the sample, around 90% were seen once. Sequenced sample: peripheral blood. Receptors originate from a woman aged 55-75 years with COVID-19, enrolled during active disease. Both conserved end residues are part of each CDR3. D genes are given only for firm matches. Size is stated for part of the rows, as once, few or many counts, or as a class when the clone is expanded.

abundance	v_gene	d_gene	j_gene	CDR3nt	CDR3aa
.	TRBV6-6	.	TRBJ1-3	TGTGCCAGCACCGGATTGGGGGGGACTGGAAACACCATATATTTT	CASTGLGGTGNTIYF
.	TRBV7-9	TRBD1	TRBJ1-5	TGTGCCAGCAGCCTTGGGACAGGCCAGCCCCAGCATTTT	CASSLGTGQPQHF
.	TRBV18	TRBD1	TRBJ1-6	TGTGCCAGCTCACCAAGGGCGGACAGGGGAGATAATTCACCCCTCCACTTT	CASSPRADRGDNSPLHF
.	TRBV19	.	TRBJ2-6	TGTGCCAGTAGTACAATGGTTCAGACTTCTGGGGCCAACGTCCTGACTTTC	CASSTMVQTSGANVLTF
.	TRBV5-1	.	TRBJ2-7	TGCGCCAGCAGCTTGGAACAGGCCTACGAGCAGTACTTC	CASSLEQAYEQYF
.	TRBV11-2	.	TRBJ1-2	TGTGCCAGCAGCCCCACAAACAGGCCGAATGGCTACACCTTC	CASSPTNRPNGYTF
.	TRBV3-1/TRBV3-2	.	TRBJ1-1	TGTGCCAGCAGCCGAACAGACAGGAACACTGAAGCTTTCTTT	CASSRTDRNTEAFF
.	TRBV5-5	.	TRBJ2-2	TGTGCCAGCAGCTTTTTAGGAGGGTTGGGCGGGGAGCTGTTTTTT	CASSFLGGLGGELFF
once	TRBV4-3	.	TRBJ1-6	TGCGCCAGCAGCCTAACAAGGGGGAGCTCCTATAATTCACCCCTCCACTTT	CASSLTRGSSYNSPLHF
.	TRBV19	TRBD1	TRBJ2-6	TGTGCCAGTGCGAAAGACAGGGTGGCATCTGGGGCCAACGTCCTGACTTTC	CASAKDRVASGANVLTF
.	TRBV7-2	TRBD1	TRBJ1-2	TGTGCCAGCAGCTTTAGAAGGGACAGGGCCGCTAACTATGGCTACACCTTC	CASSFRRDRAANYGYTF
.	TRBV7-2	.	TRBJ1-5	TGTGCCAGCGGCCCGCCGGGGAGAATCAATCAGCCCCAGCATTTT	CASGPPGRINQPQHF
once	TRBV2	.	TRBJ1-2	TGTGCCAGCAGTGAAAACAGCCACCTATATGGCTACACCTTC	CASSENSHLYGYTF
.	TRBV7-3	TRBD1	TRBJ2-2	TGTGCCAGCAGCCTGGGACAGGGGCGGACCGGGGAGCTGTTTTTT	CASSLGQGRTGELFF
.	TRBV7-2	.	TRBJ2-7	TGTGCCAGCAGCTTAATCAGGGCGAACTACGAGCAGTACTTC	CASSLIRANYEQYF
.	TRBV7-9	.	TRBJ1-1	TGTGCCAGCAGCTTAGCCCAGGGAGGAAACACTGAAGCTTTCTTT	CASSLAQGGNTEAFF
.	TRBV7-9	TRBD1	TRBJ1-1	TGTGCCAGCAGCCTACCGACAGGGGGTAAAGAAGCTTTCTTT	CASSLPTGGKEAFF
.	TRBV19	TRBD1	TRBJ2-7	TGTGCCAGTAGTACAAGGGACAGCGCCTACGAGCAGTACTTC	CASSTRDSAYEQYF
.	TRBV6-1	.	TRBJ1-2	TGTGCCAGCAGTGAAGATCTTAGCAACTATGGCTACACCTTC	CASSEDLSNYGYTF
.	TRBV6-5	TRBD1	TRBJ1-1	TGTGCCAGCAGTACCACAGGGGGGGCTTTCTTT	CASSTTGGAFF
.	TRBV7-6	.	TRBJ1-1	TGTGCCAGCAGCCCCGGACCGGGAGCCAGTTTTCGTGAAGCTTTCTTT	CASSPGPGASFREAFF
.	TRBV27	TRBD2	TRBJ2-1	TGTGCCAGCATTAGCGGGACCATTTACAATGAGCAGTTCTTC	CASISGTIYNEQFF
.	TRBV9	TRBD2	TRBJ2-7	TGTGCCAGCAGCGTGGGACTAGCGGGGGCCTACGAGCAGTACTTC	CASSVGLAGAYEQYF
once	TRBV9	TRBD1	TRBJ1-3	TGTGCCAGCAGCGTAGCACAGGGGGCGACGAGCTCTGGAAACACCATATATTTT	CASSVAQGATSSGNTIYF
once	TRBV3-1/TRBV3-2	.	TRBJ1-5	TGTGCCAGCAGCCAAGTCGGGGTTCATCAGCCCCAGCATTTT	CASSQVGVHQPQHF
.	TRBV19	TRBD1	TRBJ1-3	TGTGCCAGTAGTACCAACCCGACAGGGGCCATTGGAAACACCATATATTTT	CASSTNPTGAIGNTIYF
.	TRBV25-1	TRBD2	TRBJ2-5	TGTGCCAGCAATAAGGGACTAGCCCAAGAGACCCAGTACTTC	CASNKGLAQETQYF
.	TRBV13	.	TRBJ1-1	TGTGCCAGCAGCTTATCGTCGTCCACTGAAGCTTTCTTT	CASSLSSSTEAFF
.	TRBV9	.	TRBJ2-6	TGTGCCAGCAGCGTACCCGACGGGAACTCTGGGGCCAACGTCCTGACTTTC	CASSVPDGNSGANVLTF
.	TRBV2	TRBD1	TRBJ2-7	TGTGCCAGCAGTGTCGCACAGGGGGCCTCCTACGAGCAGTACTTC	CASSVAQGASYEQYF
.	TRBV7-2	.	TRBJ2-7	TGTGCCAGCAGCTTAGCTGGGGCGCCTTACGAGCAGTACTTC	CASSLAGAPYEQYF
.	TRBV27	.	TRBJ2-3	TGTGCCAGCAGTTTAGGACGGCGGGGTTCTACCCCTCCCACAGATACGCAGTATTTT	CASSLGRRGSTPPTDTQYF
.	TRBV19	.	TRBJ1-1	TGTGCCAGTATACCCGCAGGGAACACTGAAGCTTTCTTT	CASIPAGNTEAFF